Presented here are 4 T cell receptor beta chains from one specimen sequenced in a study of shared clonotypes between healthy human individuals (dated by TCRdb to 2020 to 2022). The library was prepared using the immunoSEQ multiplex PCR assay. Imported from immuneACCESS, the table was reduced by TCRdb to in-frame sequences with V and J called. These copies leave out some clones; in studies compared against another copy, an unresolved V gene accounts for under half, and the cause of the remainder is not known. The sample contains around 1.6 million clones, 95% to 99% of them found a single time. Jointly, the top ten make up roughly 0.45% of the sample. Sequencing was done on a sample of naive CD4+ T cells sorted from blood. Reading the label with the study, this specimen's cell subset or site is: CD45RA+ positively selected. These TCRs come from a man aged 25-40 years in good health.

The sample holds one count of this clone. The chain carries TRBV6-5 and TRBJ1-5; D not resolved. CDR3 length equals 15 residues. Germline CDR1 MNHEY, CDR2 SVGAGI. The V end lost 6 bases, the J end lost 0 bases, and 12 bases lay between the germline ends. CDR3 residues: CASSPQSYSNQPQHF. For the CDR3, the DNA is TGTGCCAGCAGCCCACAGTCCTATAGCAATCAGCCCCAGCATTTT.

The rearrangement joins TRBV15 to TRBJ2-7; possibly TRBD1 or TRBD2 for D (5 bases each). CDR1 LNHNV and CDR2 YYDKDF come from the germline V gene (reference sequence). V was pared by 5 bases and J by 4 bases, with 18 bases between. CDR3 size: 15 residues. As DNA, the CDR3 is TGTGCCACCAGCGGGGGTAGGTCTAGGCCTTACGAGCAGTACTTC. Protein sequence: CATSGGRSRPYEQYF.

The chain carries TRBV7-2 and TRBJ2-2; 14 bases map to TRBD2. CDR3 length: 15 residues. CDR1 SGHTA and CDR2 FQGNSA come from the germline V gene. The V and J ends lost 5 bases and 8 bases, in that order; junction bases with no gene match: 4. The CDR3 is CASSGLAGGLGELFF. Written as DNA, the CDR3 is TGTGCCAGCAGCGGACTAGCGGGAGGTTTAGGGGAGCTGTTTTTT. Complete variable domain (other parts from reference TRBV7-2 and TRBJ2-2): GAGVSQSPSNKVTEKGKDVELRCDPISGHTALYWYRQSLGQGLEFLIYFQGNSAPDKSGLPSDRFSAERTGGSVSTLTIQRTQQEDSAVYLCASSGLAGGLGELFFGEGSRLTVL.

This clone was seen just once. The chain joins TRBV5-6 to TRBJ2-2; D uncertain. Trimming shortened V by 0 bases and J by 3 bases, and 12 bases separated the two germline ends. This CDR3 has 16 amino acids. Germline V lookup: CDR1 SGHDT, CDR2 YYEEEE. The CDR3 reads CASSLEPRRDTGELFF. CDR3 DNA sequence: TGTGCCAGCAGCTTGGAACCCCGACGGGACACCGGGGAGCTGTTTTTT.